Listed here is a single TCR beta chain. Its antigen is unknown. The data were taken from a study of cytomegalovirus exposure and HLA in healthy donors. Researchers ran the PCR with 60 Vbeta and 13 Jbeta primers. Generated by immunoSEQ multiplex PCR, the TCRdb table keeps only in-frame clones and is missing some. This sample has about 170,000 clones, with 76% found just once. CDR1 and CDR2 (germline): LGHNA, YSLEER. With 0 bases clipped from V and 7 bases from J, the junction kept 3 bases outside the gene matches. The CDR3 sequence is 14 residues long. The study's findings and limits: Some V segments could not be told apart, so they were left out, TRBV6-2 and TRBV6-3 among them. Researchers reported in a later analysis that common viral pathogens appeared linked to several top clusters. When analyzed later, a missense DCLRE1C variant was found to be linked to TCR beta V- and J-gene trimming. An Asian-associated ancestry cluster reportedly showed fewer N-insertions than the roughly 670-donor mean in a later analysis.

The sequence came from a female donor in good health and CMV-seronegative. Sequencing used PBMCs. V gene TRBV4-3 combines with J gene TRBJ2-1; 7 bases map to TRBD2. Written as DNA, the CDR3 is TGCGCCAGCAGCCAAGAGCCTAGCGGAAATGAGCAGTTCTTC. Translating gives CASSQEPSGNEQFF.